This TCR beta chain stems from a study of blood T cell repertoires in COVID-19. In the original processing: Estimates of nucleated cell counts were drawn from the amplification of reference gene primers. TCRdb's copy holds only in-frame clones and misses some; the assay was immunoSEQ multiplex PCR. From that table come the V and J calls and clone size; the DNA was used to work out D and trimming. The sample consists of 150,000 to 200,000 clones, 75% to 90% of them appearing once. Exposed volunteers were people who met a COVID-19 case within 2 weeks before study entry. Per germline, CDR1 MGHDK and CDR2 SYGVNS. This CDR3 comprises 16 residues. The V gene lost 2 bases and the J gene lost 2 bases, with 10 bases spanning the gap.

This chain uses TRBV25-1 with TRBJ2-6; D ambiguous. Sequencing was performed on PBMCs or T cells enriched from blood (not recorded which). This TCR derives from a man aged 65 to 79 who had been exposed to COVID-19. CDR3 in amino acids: CASSEEEAAGANVLTF. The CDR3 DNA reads TGTGCCAGCAGTGAAGAGGAAGCCGCTGGGGCCAACGTCCTGACTTTC.